The entry below describes one T cell receptor beta chain. Sequenced by immunoSEQ multiplex PCR; TCRdb stores in-frame clones only, minus some. The table lists some 100,000 clones, roughly 92% of them singletons. This sample is drawn from a study of blood T cell repertoires in COVID-19. Trimming stripped 6 bases from V and 3 bases from J, with 18 bases between. The CDR3 covers 16 residues. The V gene is TRBV23-1, the J gene TRBJ1-5, with a tentative D call TRBD1 (5 bases). Being an ORF, TRBV23-1 has a function that is uncertain. The source material was peripheral blood. This receptor was obtained from a man in his sixties or seventies with acute or convalescent COVID-19. CDR3 amino acids: CASSPPVAGYNQPQHF. The CDR3 region has the DNA TGCGCCAGCAGCCCGCCCGTGGCAGGGTACAATCAGCCCCAGCATTTT.